The T cell receptor (beta chain) under discussion was sequenced for a study of blood T cell repertoires in COVID-19. Overall study: Some COVID-19 samples were acute and others convalescent; all came from the United States, Italy and Spain.

The count of this clone is one. The CDR3 is made up of 15 amino acids. The V end was cut by 0 bases, the J end by 7 bases, with 11 bases between. Germline V lookup: CDR1 SGDLS, CDR2 YYNGEE. Original methodology: Cell counts per sample came from amplifying reference gene primers. The repertoire was sequenced with immunoSEQ multiplex PCR; TCRdb's copy has only in-frame clones and lacks some. V and J calls and clone size are given by that table; D and trimming were obtained from the DNA. The table lists approximately 230,000 clones, 70% to 90% of them singletons. V usage is TRBV9 and J usage is TRBJ1-6; unclear D gene. The sequence came from a man in his late teens or twenties with active or convalescent COVID-19. Specimen: peripheral blood. CDR3 coding DNA: TGTGCCAGCAGCGTAGGAGGGCGAGAAAATTCACCCCTCCACTTT. Residues: CASSVGGRENSPLHF.